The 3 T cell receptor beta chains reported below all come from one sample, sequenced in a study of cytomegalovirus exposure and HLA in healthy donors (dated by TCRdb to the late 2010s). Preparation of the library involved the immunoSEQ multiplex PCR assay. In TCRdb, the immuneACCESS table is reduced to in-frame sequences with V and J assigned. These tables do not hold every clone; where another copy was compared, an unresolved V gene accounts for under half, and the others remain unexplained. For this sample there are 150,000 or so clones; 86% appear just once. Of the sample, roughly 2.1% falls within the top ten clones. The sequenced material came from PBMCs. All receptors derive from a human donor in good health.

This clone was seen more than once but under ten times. CDR3 nucleotides: TGTGCCAGCAGTTCCCTGGGACAGATCGGCCCTGAAGCTTTCTTT. It translates to CASSSLGQIGPEAFF. The rearrangement uses TRBV6-5 and TRBJ1-1, with 7 positions matching TRBD1. Germline values: CDR1 MNHEY, CDR2 SVGAGI. V was pared by 4 bases and J by 6 bases, with 11 bases of the junction left unmatched. This CDR3 spans 15 amino acids.

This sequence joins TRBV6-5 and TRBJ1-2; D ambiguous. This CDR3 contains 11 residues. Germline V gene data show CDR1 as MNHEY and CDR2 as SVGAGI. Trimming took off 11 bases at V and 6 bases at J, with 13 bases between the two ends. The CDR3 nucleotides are TGTGCCGTAGCCCGCTACGATGGCTACACCTTC. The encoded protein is CAVARYDGYTF.

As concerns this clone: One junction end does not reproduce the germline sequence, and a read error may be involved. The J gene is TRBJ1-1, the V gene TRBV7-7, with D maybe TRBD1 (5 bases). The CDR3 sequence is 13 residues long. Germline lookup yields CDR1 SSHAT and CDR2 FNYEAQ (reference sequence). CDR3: CASSRDSNTEAFF. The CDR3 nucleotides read TGTGCTAGCAGCCGCGACAGTAACACTGAAGCTTTCTTT.